A selection of T cell receptor beta chains follows, all from one sample in a study of response to subunit inactivated influenza vaccine. TCRdb passed the RT-PCR reads through MiXCR, listing each CDR3 protein once. The sample lists hundreds of thousands of distinct CDR3 sequences; approximately 16% were seen once. Sequenced here: CD4+ T cells sorted from PBMCs, sampled about 23 months after vaccination. The receptors here all came from a man aged 50 to 69 who received an inactivated influenza vaccine. The CDR3 runs from the conserved cysteine through the conserved F or W. Fields, in order: D gene, clone size, V gene, J gene, CDR3 protein, CDR3 DNA. The D gene is left open where the match is weak. Rows give clone size only sometimes, using once, few, many, or a class for an expanded clone.

D: NA
size: NA
V: TRBV6-2/TRBV6-3
J: TRBJ2-7
CDR3: CASSYFSAGVSYEQYF
DNA: TGTGCCAGCAGTTACTTTAGTGCTGGGGTCTCCTACGAGCAGTACTTC

D: NA
size: few
V: TRBV20-1
J: TRBJ2-5
CDR3: CSGRVRWGTGIETQYF
DNA: TGCAGTGGTAGAGTACGGTGGGGTACAGGGATTGAGACCCAGTACTTC

D: TRBD2
size: once
V: TRBV20-1
J: TRBJ2-7
CDR3: CSAHEGLGFYEQYF
DNA: TGCAGTGCCCACGAGGGACTAGGGTTTTACGAGCAGTACTTC

D: NA
size: NA
V: TRBV12-3/TRBV12-4
J: TRBJ2-5
CDR3: CASSYRTQETQYF
DNA: TGTGCCAGCAGTTACCGGACCCAAGAGACCCAGTACTTC

D: NA
size: few
V: TRBV4-3
J: TRBJ2-3
CDR3: CASSQADRSTDTQYF
DNA: TGCGCCAGCAGCCAAGCCGACAGGAGCACAGATACGCAGTATTTT

D: TRBD1
size: NA
V: TRBV4-1
J: TRBJ2-7
CDR3: CASSQDWTGVSYEQYF
DNA: TGCGCCAGCAGCCAAGATTGGACAGGGGTTTCCTACGAGCAGTACTTC

D: NA
size: few
V: TRBV9
J: TRBJ1-3
CDR3: CASSVDSGNTIYF
DNA: TGTGCCAGCAGCGTAGACTCTGGAAACACCATATATTTT

D: NA
size: NA
V: TRBV7-9
J: TRBJ2-7
CDR3: CASSAVGGSRSYEQYF
DNA: TGTGCCAGCAGCGCCGTTGGCGGTAGCCGCTCCTACGAGCAGTACTTC

D: NA
size: few
V: TRBV12-3/TRBV12-4
J: TRBJ1-1
CDR3: CASSFSVARAFF
DNA: TGTGCCAGCAGTTTTTCCGTGGCGCGAGCTTTCTTT

D: NA
size: NA
V: TRBV7-6
J: TRBJ2-1
CDR3: CASSLNVGEQFF
DNA: TGTGCCAGCAGCTTGAATGTTGGTGAGCAGTTCTTC

D: TRBD1
size: NA
V: TRBV7-9
J: TRBJ1-6
CDR3: CASSAWTGSNSPLHF
DNA: TGTGCCAGCAGCGCATGGACAGGGTCGAATTCACCCCTCCACTTT

D: NA
size: many
V: TRBV12-3/TRBV12-4
J: TRBJ2-3
CDR3: CASSPQDTSDTQYF
DNA: TGTGCCAGCAGTCCACAAGACACCTCAGATACGCAGTATTTT

D: NA
size: NA
V: TRBV4-3
J: TRBJ2-6
CDR3: CASSLDLGAGGANVLTF
DNA: TGCGCCAGCAGTCTGGATCTGGGGGCTGGAGGGGCCAACGTCCTGACTTTC

D: TRBD1
size: few
V: TRBV7-7
J: TRBJ2-1
CDR3: CASSAGGAPDNEQFF
DNA: TGTGCCAGCAGCGCAGGGGGCGCGCCGGACAATGAGCAGTTCTTC

D: NA
size: NA
V: TRBV5-1
J: TRBJ2-5
CDR3: CASNRLQEETQYF
DNA: TGCGCCAGCAACCGGTTACAGGAAGAGACCCAGTACTTC

D: TRBD2
size: NA
V: TRBV20-1
J: TRBJ2-2
CDR3: CSARNLAGGSNTGELFF
DNA: TGCAGTGCTAGAAACCTAGCGGGGGGCTCGAACACCGGGGAGCTGTTTTTT